The 16 T cell receptor beta chains listed next were all sequenced from one sample in a study of blood T cell repertoires in COVID-19. Profiled with immunoSEQ multiplex PCR; TCRdb holds only in-frame clones, not every one. The sample carries around 370,000 clones, about 90% recorded once. The sample consisted of peripheral blood. These receptors all come from a man younger than 30 with active or convalescent COVID-19.

The CDR3 nucleotides are TGTGCCAGTAGTATATACCTGACAGGGGGGAGGGGCAATGAGCAGTTCTTC. Protein product: CASSIYLTGGRGNEQFF. The chain employs TRBV19 and TRBJ2-1; TRBD1 matches 9 bases. CDR3 length: 17 amino acids. From germline, CDR1 is LNHDA and CDR2 SQIVND (reference sequence). With 2 bases clipped from V and 6 bases from J, the junction kept 11 bases outside the gene matches.

The chain combines TRBV10-3 with TRBJ1-6; D may be TRBD1 (5 bases). Trimming cost V 3 bases and J 10 bases, with 19 bases left between them. The CDR3 loop spans 16 amino acids. The V gene's germline CDR1 is ENHRY and CDR2 SYGVKD. The CDR3 bases are TGTGCCATCAGTGAAGCACCGTCGGGGGTGGGCTCACCCCTCCACTTT. Translated: CAISEAPSGVGSPLHF.

V is TRBV29-1 and J is TRBJ1-1; D unclear. V lost 4 bases and J lost 3, with 6 bases in between. Germline CDR1 is SQVTM and CDR2 is ANQGSEA. The CDR3 runs to 11 residues. CDR3 bases: TGCAGCGTTGCCTCGGACACTGAAGCTTTCTTT. Translation gives CSVASDTEAFF. The full variable domain, rest sourced from reference TRBV29-1 and TRBJ1-1, is SAVISQKPSRDICQRGTSLTIQCQVDSQVTMMFWYRQQPGQSLTLIATANQGSEATYESGFVIDKFPISRPNLTFSTLTVSNMSPEDSSIYLCSVASDTEAFFGQGTRLTVV.

In this sample, this clone turned up once. The chain uses TRBV2 and TRBJ1-5; D unresolved. Trimming cost V 4 bases and J 1 base, with 5 bases left between them. The CDR3 contains 13 residues. Germline CDR1 reads SNHLY; CDR2 reads FYNNEI. As DNA, the CDR3 is TGTGCCAGCAGTGGGAGAAGCAATCAGCCCCAGCATTTT. Protein: CASSGRSNQPQHF. Together with reference TRBV2 and TRBJ1-5, the CDR3 gives the full variable domain: EPEVTQTPSHQVTQMGQEVILRCVPISNHLYFYWYRQILGQKVEFLVSFYNNEISEKSEIFDDQFSVERPDGSNFTLKIRSTKLEDSAMYFCASSGRSNQPQHFGDGTRLSIL.

The CDR3 protein is CSVVVFDRPEAFF. Written as DNA, the CDR3 is TGCAGCGTTGTTGTATTTGACAGGCCTGAAGCTTTCTTT. The chain joins TRBV29-1 to TRBJ1-1; a weak D match, TRBD1 (6 bases). The V gene's germline CDR1 is SQVTM and CDR2 ANQGSEA. The CDR3 extends over 13 amino acids. V lost 4 bases, J lost 6 bases, and 15 bases lay in between.

The V call is TRBV5-6, the J call TRBJ1-3; a possible D gene is TRBD1 (6 bases). The CDR3 contains 15 residues. Trimming took 0 bases from V and 4 from J, leaving 11 bases between them. Germline-derived CDR1 and CDR2 are SGHDT and YYEEEE. CDR3 sequence reads: CASSLVGQVGNTIYF. DNA for the CDR3: TGTGCCAGCAGCTTGGTGGGACAAGTCGGAAACACCATATATTTT.

The chain employs TRBV5-5 and TRBJ2-7; 8 nucleotides match TRBD1. The ends lost 2 bases at V and 0 bases at J; junction bases unmatched: 7. The CDR3 length is 16 residues. Germline V gene data show CDR1 as SGHKS and CDR2 as YYEKEE (reference sequence). CDR3 DNA: TGTGCCAGCAGCTTAGCCTCGGGACAGGTCTCCTACGAGCAGTACTTC. It is translated as CASSLASGQVSYEQYF.

The chain carries TRBV28 and TRBJ2-7; 7 bases agree with TRBD1. V shed 5 bases, J shed 4 bases, and the junction held 11 bases outside the gene matches. The germline V gene encodes CDR1 MDHEN and CDR2 SYDVKM. The CDR3 is 15 amino acids. CDR3 amino acids: CASSNIGDSTYEQYF. The CDR3 nucleotides are TGTGCCAGCAGTAACATTGGGGACAGCACTTACGAGCAGTACTTC.

V usage is TRBV11-2 and J usage is TRBJ1-2; 7 bases are shared with TRBD1. The CDR3 runs to 12 residues. The ends lost 8 bases at V and 4 bases at J; junction bases unmatched: 4. Germline CDR1 SGHAT, CDR2 FQNNGV. The CDR3 DNA is TGTGCCAGCGAAGGACAGGTCTATGGCTACACCTTC. Translation gives CASEGQVYGYTF.

The gene calls are TRBV7-8 and TRBJ1-5; tentative D call: TRBD1 (6 bases). The V gene lost 5 bases and the J gene lost 7 bases, with 15 bases spanning the gap. CDR1 is SGHVS, CDR2 FQNEAQ, per germline. The CDR3 has 14 residues. The CDR3 region is CASSAQGGKQPQHF. In DNA, the CDR3 is TGTGCCAGCAGCGCACAGGGTGGGAAGCAGCCCCAGCATTTT.

The chain joins TRBV30 to TRBJ2-5; 10 nucleotides match TRBD2. Per the germline V gene, CDR1 is GTSNPN and CDR2 is SVGIG (reference sequence). CDR3 length: 16 residues. V lost 0 bases, J lost 5 bases, and 9 bases stayed unmatched. The CDR3 DNA sequence: TGTGCCTGGAGTGTACCCCTAGCGGGAGATAGGGAGACCCAGTACTTC. This encodes CAWSVPLAGDRETQYF.

The chain carries TRBV11-2 and TRBJ1-5; D might be TRBD1 (6 bases). Germline loops: CDR1 SGHAT, CDR2 FQNNGV. This CDR3 spans 14 amino acids. The ends were cut back, 5 bases at V and 3 bases at J, with 11 bases in the middle. The CDR3, as DNA: TGTGCCAGCAGCCAAGCAGGGGTCAATCAGCCCCAGCATTTT. This codes for CASSQAGVNQPQHF.

V and J are TRBV9 and TRBJ1-6; tentatively, D is TRBD1 (5 bases). The CDR3 length is 14 residues. Germline V gene lookup returns CDR1 SGDLS and CDR2 YYNGEE. The germline V and J ends were trimmed by 0 bases and 6 bases, with 7 bases remaining between them. The CDR3 loop reads CASSVDQGNSPLHF. Written as DNA, the CDR3 is TGTGCCAGCAGCGTAGACCAGGGTAATTCACCCCTCCACTTT.

This clone was recorded once. V is TRBV7-2 and J is TRBJ1-2; the match to TRBD1 covers 7 bases. The CDR3 runs to 13 residues. The germline gives CDR1 SGHTA, CDR2 FQGNSA. The junction had 4 bases not matched to a gene; V was cut back by 2 bases and J by 7 bases. The CDR3 here is CASSLSQGGGYTF. The CDR3, as DNA: TGTGCCAGCAGCTTAAGTCAGGGGGGTGGCTACACCTTC.

This chain joins TRBV19 and TRBJ2-2; perhaps TRBD1 as D (6 bases). V was clipped by 3 bases and J by 4 bases, with 15 bases between them. The CDR3 has 16 amino acids. The V gene's germline CDR1 is LNHDA and CDR2 SQIVND (reference sequence). Here the CDR3 DNA reads TGTGCCAGTAGTATCACTCCGGGACAACCCACCGGGGAGCTGTTTTTT. It is translated as CASSITPGQPTGELFF. The full variable domain, completed using reference TRBV19 and TRBJ2-2, is DGGITQSPKYLFRKEGQNVTLSCEQNLNHDAMYWYRQDPGQGLRLIYYSQIVNDFQKGDIAEGYSVSREKKESFPLTVTSAQKNPTAFYLCASSITPGQPTGELFFGEGSRLTVL.

V and J are TRBV6-1 and TRBJ1-4, with TRBD1 matching over 10 bases. The CDR3 consists of 16 residues. The trim removed 1 base at V and 8 bases at J, leaving 7 bases unmatched. CDR1 MNHNS and CDR2 SASEGT come from the germline V gene. This CDR3 reads CASSEETGGQREKLFF. The DNA for the CDR3 is TGTGCCAGCAGTGAAGAGACAGGGGGCCAACGGGAAAAACTGTTTTTT.